This T cell receptor beta chain emerged from a study of shared clonotypes between healthy human individuals. A split of CD4+ cells into CD45RA+ naive and CD45RA-negative memory subsets was performed. Profiled with immunoSEQ multiplex PCR; TCRdb holds only in-frame clones, not every one. The table shows a few million clones, with approximately 94% occurring only once. The V gene end was trimmed by 2 bases and the J gene end by 3 bases; junction bases not matched to a gene: 5. Per the germline V gene, CDR1 is MNHNS and CDR2 is SASEGT. The CDR3 extends over 15 amino acids. The chain couples TRBV6-1 to TRBJ2-7; TRBD1 matches 9 bases. Material: naive CD4+ T cells sorted from blood. Stated subset: CD45RA+ positively selected. This receptor was taken from a man between 18 and 35 years old in good health. CDR3 sequence (DNA): TGTGCCAGCAGTGAATCTACAGGGGGCATCTACGAGCAGTACTTC. This codes for CASSESTGGIYEQYF.